This TCR beta chain was sequenced in a study of shared clonotypes between healthy human individuals. Overall study context: Participating donors consisted of a couple of women and a few men aged 18 to 49.

Only Caucasian adults living in Nashville, Tennessee made up the donor group. With regard to this clone: Other nucleotide sequences in the sample specify the same CDR3.

The CDR3 has 13 residues. Germline lookup yields CDR1 MNHEY and CDR2 SMNVEV (reference sequence). Germline trimming cut 5 bases from V and 4 bases from J; bases unmatched to any gene: 4. An assay was performed, and its level was deep. Authors' analysis steps: Filtering was not the same, since immunoSEQ gave junction-only sequences without quality scores. Data came from immunoSEQ multiplex PCR; TCRdb stores just in-frame clones and leaves some out. That table supplies the V and J calls and clone size; D and trimming were determined from the DNA. This table has about 2 million clones, 95% appearing once.

The gene calls are TRBV27 and TRBJ1-2, with TRBD1 matching over 7 bases. The sequencing input was naive CD4+ T cells sorted from blood. The subset is: CD45RA+ positively selected. This sequence originates from a man aged 18 to 30 in good health. CDR3 region: CASSLNRGYGYTF. The CDR3 DNA sequence: TGTGCCAGCAGTCTTAACAGGGGCTATGGCTACACCTTC.